These 6 T cell receptor beta chains were sequenced from one sample in a study of blood T cell repertoires in COVID-19. Profiled with immunoSEQ multiplex PCR; TCRdb holds only in-frame clones, not every one. The sample yields roughly 45,000 clones, about 87% seen once. The sequenced sample consisted of peripheral blood. The receptors come from a man in his fifties or sixties with active COVID-19.

CDR3 in DNA: TGTGCCAGCAGCTCCGACAGGGGCTCCTACGAGCAGTACTTC. The encoded protein is CASSSDRGSYEQYF. This sequence joins TRBV7-9 and TRBJ2-7, with 8 positions matching TRBD1. The CDR3 has 14 amino acids. V was clipped by 4 bases and J by 0 bases; unmatched bases: 2. The germline gives CDR1 SEHNR, CDR2 FQNEAQ (reference sequence).

The chain combines TRBV5-6 with TRBJ2-7, with 9 bases matching TRBD1. With 3 bases clipped from V and 6 bases from J, the junction kept 10 bases outside the gene matches. CDR1 and CDR2 from the germline V gene are SGHDT and YYEEEE. This CDR3 has 15 amino acids. For the CDR3, the DNA is TGTGCCAGCAGCTCGGCTGGACAGGGGTTTTCCGAGCAGTACTTC. Translating it yields CASSSAGQGFSEQYF.

This clone appeared a few times. J is TRBJ1-6 and V is TRBV4-1; no reliable D call. CDR1 is MGHRA and CDR2 is YSYEKL in the germline V gene. CDR3 length: 15 residues. Trimming pared 2 bases from V and 0 bases from J, leaving 5 bases between. The chain's CDR3 is CASSQSSSYNSPLHF. CDR3 coding DNA: TGCGCCAGCAGCCAATCCAGCTCCTATAATTCACCCCTCCACTTT.

The rearrangement links TRBV24-1 to TRBJ2-7; 7 positions match TRBD1. V lost 3 bases and J lost 3; bases outside the gene matches: 7. Germline V gene lookup returns CDR1 KGHDR and CDR2 SFDVKD. The CDR3 sequence is 15 residues long. In DNA form, the CDR3 reads TGTGCCACCAGTGATCTAAACCGGGACAGCTACGAGCAGTACTTC. Its protein product is CATSDLNRDSYEQYF.

V is TRBV19 and J is TRBJ1-4; D gene ambiguous. V dropped 10 bases and J dropped 7 bases, with 16 bases sitting between them. Germline CDR1 and CDR2: LNHDA and SQIVND (reference sequence). The CDR3 sequence is 13 residues long. CDR3 DNA sequence: TGTGCCACCTCCGGAAGGGAGACTGAAAAACTGTTTTTT. It translates to CATSGRETEKLFF.

This rearrangement joins TRBV5-8 to TRBJ1-5; TRBD1 aligns across 8 bases. V lost 0 bases, J lost 6 bases, and 5 bases stayed unmatched. This CDR3 region has 15 residues. The germline V gene has CDR1 SGHTS and CDR2 YDEGEE. Here the CDR3 reads CASSLARTGFQPQHF. As DNA, the CDR3 is TGTGCCAGCAGCTTGGCGAGGACAGGGTTTCAGCCCCAGCATTTT.